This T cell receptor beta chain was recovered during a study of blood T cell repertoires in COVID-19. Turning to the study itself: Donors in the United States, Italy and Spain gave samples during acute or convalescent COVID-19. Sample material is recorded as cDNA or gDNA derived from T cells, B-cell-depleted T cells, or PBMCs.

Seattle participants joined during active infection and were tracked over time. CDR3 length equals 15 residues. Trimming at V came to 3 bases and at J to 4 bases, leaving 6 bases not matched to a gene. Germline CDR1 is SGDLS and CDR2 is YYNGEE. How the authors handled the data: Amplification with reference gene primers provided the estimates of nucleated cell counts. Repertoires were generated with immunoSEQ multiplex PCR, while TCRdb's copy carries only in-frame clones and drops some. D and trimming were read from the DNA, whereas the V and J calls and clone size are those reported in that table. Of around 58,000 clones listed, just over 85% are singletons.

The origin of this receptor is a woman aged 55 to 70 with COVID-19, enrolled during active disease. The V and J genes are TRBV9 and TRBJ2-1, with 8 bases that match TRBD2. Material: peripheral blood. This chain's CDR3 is CASSESGRAYNEQFF. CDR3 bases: TGTGCCAGCAGCGAAAGCGGGAGAGCATACAATGAGCAGTTCTTC.